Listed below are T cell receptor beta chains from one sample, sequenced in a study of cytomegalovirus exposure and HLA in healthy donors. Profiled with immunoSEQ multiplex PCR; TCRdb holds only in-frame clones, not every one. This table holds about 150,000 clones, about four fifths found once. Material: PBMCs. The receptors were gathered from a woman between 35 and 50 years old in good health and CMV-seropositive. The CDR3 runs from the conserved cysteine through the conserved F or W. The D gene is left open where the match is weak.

CDR3: CASSKLVRDTQYF; V: TRBV27; D: .; J: TRBJ2-3
CDR3: CASSLALTREQYF; V: TRBV11-2; D: .; J: TRBJ2-7
CDR3: CASPSGGGPGGYTF; V: TRBV2; D: .; J: TRBJ1-2
CDR3: CASTPFSGATGELFF; V: TRBV27; D: .; J: TRBJ2-2
CDR3: CASTFAQGRANYGYTF; V: TRBV7-9; D: .; J: TRBJ1-2
CDR3: CASSKGYRDSGANVLTF; V: TRBV21-1; D: .; J: TRBJ2-6
CDR3: CASSRTSGRSYEQYF; V: TRBV28; D: TRBD2; J: .
CDR3: CASSSRDSEQTQYF; V: TRBV7-6; D: TRBD1; J: TRBJ2-5
CDR3: CASRSRLAEFYEQYF; V: TRBV28; D: TRBD2; J: TRBJ2-7
CDR3: CSVGTGTDYEQYF; V: TRBV29-1; D: TRBD1; J: .
CDR3: CASSLGPGAQPQHF; V: TRBV5-5; D: .; J: TRBJ1-5
CDR3: CASSLVTAGYNEQFF; V: TRBV27; D: .; J: TRBJ2-1
CDR3: CASSLGSGSQPQHF; V: TRBV7-2; D: .; J: TRBJ1-5
CDR3: CASSQGIAETQYF; V: TRBV4-2; D: .; J: TRBJ2-5
CDR3: CASSQPAGIPTNSPLHF; V: TRBV16; D: .; J: TRBJ1-6
CDR3: CSVEAYSNLYF; V: TRBV29-1; D: .; J: TRBJ2-7
CDR3: CASSSLAGAWETQYF; V: TRBV7-2; D: TRBD2; J: TRBJ2-5
CDR3: CASSPHRQGGNTIYF; V: TRBV7-2; D: .; J: TRBJ1-3
CDR3: CASSSPGTGGTGELFF; V: TRBV5-4; D: TRBD1; J: TRBJ2-2
CDR3: CASSPPATDTQYF; V: TRBV18; D: .; J: TRBJ2-3
CDR3: CASAGGAGTDTQYF; V: TRBV9; D: TRBD2; J: TRBJ2-3
CDR3: CASSPSQAEQYF; V: TRBV28; D: .; J: TRBJ2-7
CDR3: CASSELAGAAGELFF; V: TRBV6-4; D: TRBD2; J: TRBJ2-2
CDR3: CASSLVLTGLTTDTQYF; V: TRBV5-6; D: .; J: TRBJ2-3
CDR3: CASSPGQGASDTQYF; V: TRBV5-1; D: TRBD1; J: TRBJ2-3
CDR3: CASTMTYTIYF; V: TRBV2; D: .; J: TRBJ1-3
CDR3: CATSRGGQLNTEAFF; V: TRBV15; D: .; J: TRBJ1-1
CDR3: CASSIIQGQQYSNQPQHF; V: TRBV19; D: .; J: TRBJ1-5
CDR3: CASSVTRGYNEQFF; V: TRBV27; D: .; J: TRBJ2-1
CDR3: CASSRQGNYEQYF; V: TRBV6-1; D: TRBD1; J: TRBJ2-7
CDR3: CSSSLAQQGVYEQYF; V: TRBV7-9; D: .; J: TRBJ2-7